Presented here are 11 T cell receptor beta chains from one specimen sequenced in a study of cytomegalovirus exposure and HLA in healthy donors. In the PCR, 60 Vbeta and 13 Jbeta primers were used. TCRdb's copy holds only in-frame clones and misses some; the assay was immunoSEQ multiplex PCR. The sample contains fewer than 130,000 clones, 65% of which appear only once. The sequenced material came from PBMCs. The receptors here all came from a man aged 25 to 45 in good health and CMV-seropositive.

The chain is built from TRBV4-1 and TRBJ1-2; 10 bases line up with TRBD1. The J segment lost 6 bases and the V segment lost 3 bases, leaving 10 bases of the junction unmatched. Germline CDR1 and CDR2: MGHRA and YSYEKL. The CDR3 spans 16 residues. CDR3 amino acids: CASSHLMTGGFDGYTF. For the CDR3, the DNA is TGCGCCAGCAGCCATCTCATGACAGGGGGCTTTGATGGCTACACCTTC.

Regarding this clone: Other DNA sequences within the sample encode an identical CDR3. This rearrangement joins TRBV6-4 to TRBJ1-5, with D possibly TRBD1 on 5 matching bases. V lost 4 bases to trimming and J lost 7 bases, with 14 bases between them. The V gene's germline CDR1 is MRHNA and CDR2 SNTAGT. The CDR3 has 14 amino acids. This CDR3 reads CASSGKGWHQPQHF. The DNA of the CDR3 is TGTGCCAGCAGTGGAAAGGGGTGGCACCAGCCCCAGCATTTT.

The rearrangement links TRBV5-6 to TRBJ1-2, with 9 bases lining up with TRBD1. Germline values: CDR1 SGHDT, CDR2 YYEEEE. The CDR3 sequence is 13 residues long. V trimming: 3 bases; J trimming: 4 bases; junction bases outside the gene matches: 1. DNA for the CDR3: TGTGCCAGCAGCTCGGGACAGGGCTATGGCTACACCTTC. This gives the protein CASSSGQGYGYTF.

The V call is TRBV27, the J call TRBJ2-5; 8 positions match TRBD2. Germline V gene data show CDR1 as MNHEY and CDR2 as SMNVEV (reference sequence). The V gene end was trimmed by 2 bases and the J gene end by 5 bases; junction bases not matched to a gene: 4. This CDR3 comprises 14 residues. In DNA, the CDR3 is TGTGCCAGCAGTTTACTCGGGGGGGAGGAGACCCAGTACTTC. It is translated as CASSLLGGEETQYF.

The J gene is TRBJ2-1, the V gene TRBV19, with D tentatively TRBD2 (6 bases). The CDR3 contains 15 residues. Trimming removed 3 bases from V and 4 bases from J, with 13 bases in between. Germline V CDR1 and CDR2: LNHDA, SQIVND (reference sequence). This CDR3 reads CASSIFGGRYNEQFF. The CDR3 bases are TGTGCCAGTAGTATCTTCGGGGGACGGTACAATGAGCAGTTCTTC.

This chain connects TRBV2 to TRBJ2-1, with TRBD1 matching 7 bases. The V and J ends lost 6 bases and 9 bases, in that order; junction bases with no gene match: 11. CDR3 size: 14 residues. Germline CDR1 is SNHLY and CDR2 is FYNNEI. CDR3 residues: CASSDRTGESEQFF. Written as DNA, the CDR3 is TGTGCCAGCAGCGACAGAACAGGGGAGAGTGAGCAGTTCTTC.

This clone was counted a single time. At one of its ends the junction is not consistent with the germline gene, which may arise from a read error. This chain links TRBV7-7 with TRBJ2-1; 12 bases line up with TRBD1. The CDR3 totals 16 residues. In germline, CDR1 is SSHAT, CDR2 FNYEAQ (reference sequence). CDR3 protein: CASSFGRDRGRNEQFF. CDR3 nucleotide sequence: TGTGCTAGCAGCTTTGGCCGGGACAGGGGGCGTAATGAGCAGTTCTTC. Filled out from reference TRBV7-7 and TRBJ2-1, the complete variable domain reads GAGVSQSPRYKVTKRGQDVTLRCDPISSHATLYWYQQALGQGPEFLTYFNYEAQPDKSGLPSDRFSAERPEGSISTLTIQRTEQRDSAMYRCASSFGRDRGRNEQFFGPGTRLTVL.

This rearrangement joins TRBV11-3 to TRBJ2-3, with 11 bases fitting TRBD2. The germline V gene encodes CDR1 SGHNT and CDR2 YENEEA. Losses at the gene ends were 5 bases for V and 2 bases for J; bases not matched to a gene: 12. The CDR3 is 18 residues long. The CDR3 nucleotides are TGTGCCAGCAGCCCCGGGGTAGCGGGGGGGATTACCACAGATACGCAGTATTTT. As protein: CASSPGVAGGITTDTQYF. The full variable domain, with the rest looked up from reference TRBV11-3 and TRBJ2-3, is EAGVVQSPRYKIIEKKQPVAFWCNPISGHNTLYWYLQNLGQGPELLIRYENEEAVDDSQLPKDRFSAERLKGVDSTLKIQPAELGDSAVYLCASSPGVAGGITTDTQYFGPGTRLTVL.

Remarks on this clone: Germline is not matched at one junction end, which may reflect a read error. The genes are TRBV6-1 and TRBJ2-2; TRBD2 aligns across 8 bases. Per germline, CDR1 MNHNS and CDR2 SASEGT. The CDR3 covers 15 residues. DNA for the CDR3: TGTGCCAGCAGTCAAGCGGGGGAGGACACCGGGGAGCTGTTTTTT. It codes for CASSQAGEDTGELFF.

V and J are TRBV19 and TRBJ1-1, with 9 positions matching TRBD1. Looked up from germline, CDR1 is LNHDA and CDR2 is SQIVND (reference sequence). The CDR3 sequence is 14 residues long. With V trimmed by 9 bases and J by 4 bases, 9 bases remained unmatched. CDR3 in DNA: TGTGCCAGCTCACAGGGGGCAGTGGGCACTGAAGCTTTCTTT. This codes for CASSQGAVGTEAFF.

This clone was seen a few times. CDR3 sequence: CASSLGGTGREKLFF. CDR3 DNA sequence: TGTGCCAGCAGCTTGGGGGGGACAGGGCGTGAAAAACTGTTTTTT. V and J are TRBV5-6 and TRBJ1-4, with 9 bases fitting TRBD1. V gave up 0 bases and J gave up 7 bases; unmatched junction bases: 4. Germline V CDR1 and CDR2: SGHDT, YYEEEE. CDR3 length equals 15 residues.